These T cell receptor beta chains were read from a single sample in a study of blood T cell repertoires in COVID-19. The data were produced by immunoSEQ multiplex PCR, yet TCRdb's version contains in-frame clones alone and is incomplete. The data contain roughly 70,000 clones, around 88% of them seen just once; the ten biggest clones take up around a fifth. Material for sequencing was peripheral blood. The receptors derive from a woman of 80 years or more with acute or convalescent COVID-19. CDR3s include the opening cysteine and the closing phenylalanine or tryptophan. The D gene is left open where the match is weak. Expanded clones are given a class, and other clones once, few, many or no size at all.

size	V	J	D	DNA	CDR3
NA	TRBV27	TRBJ1-6	TRBD1	TGTGCCAGCAGTTTATTTGTTAGGAGGGGGCTGTTTGTTTCACCCCTCCACTTT	CASSLFVRRGLFVSPLHF
once	TRBV2	TRBJ1-4	TRBD1	TGTGCCAGCAGGAGGACAGGGGGAATGGCTAATGAAAAACTGTTTTTT	CASRRTGGMANEKLFF
NA	TRBV5-6	TRBJ2-7	TRBD2	TGTGCCAGCAGCTTGGCGGAGCGGGTCGGGAGGTCTGGCGAGCAGTACTTC	CASSLAERVGRSGEQYF
NA	TRBV5-1	TRBJ1-3	NA	TGCGCCAGCAGCTTCCTCTCCGGAGGAAGCTCTGGAAACACCATATATTTT	CASSFLSGGSSGNTIYF
NA	TRBV18	TRBJ1-5	NA	TGTGCCAGCTCCCCCAACAGGGATTGGCCCCAGCATTTT	CASSPNRDWPQHF
NA	TRBV5-1	TRBJ1-2	TRBD1	TGCGCCAGCAGCCTCGGGACAGGGGTTATCTATGGCTACACCTTC	CASSLGTGVIYGYTF
NA	TRBV6-6	TRBJ1-2	NA	TGTGCCAGCATGCGGGGATTCCTTGATGGCTACACCTTC	CASMRGFLDGYTF
NA	TRBV10-2	TRBJ2-3	TRBD1	TGCGCCAGCAGTCAGATACCTCAGGGGGCGCGGCCAGATACGCAGTATTTT	CASSQIPQGARPDTQYF
NA	TRBV6-5	TRBJ2-7	TRBD2	TGTGCCAGCATTATAGCGGGGGGGTACGAGCAGTACTTC	CASIIAGGYEQYF
NA	TRBV30	TRBJ2-7	TRBD2	TGTGCCTGGGATAGCGGGAGGAGGACCTACGAGCAGTACTTC	CAWDSGRRTYEQYF
few	TRBV4-3	TRBJ1-4	NA	TGCGCCAGCAGCCAAGGAGCGGGTGGTGAAAAACTGTTTTTT	CASSQGAGGEKLFF
NA	TRBV7-2	TRBJ2-2	NA	TGTGCCAGCAGCCCTAGCGTGGGCACCGGGGAGCTGTTTTTT	CASSPSVGTGELFF
NA	TRBV5-1	TRBJ2-1	NA	TGCGCCAGCAGGACCGGGGTCCCACCCACTGAGCAGTTCTTC	CASRTGVPPTEQFF
NA	TRBV7-2	TRBJ2-1	TRBD1	TGTGCCAGCAGACCGGACAGGGACTCCTACAATGAGCAGTTCTTC	CASRPDRDSYNEQFF
few	TRBV20-1	TRBJ1-3	NA	TGCAGTGCTCCGGGAGGAAACACCATATATTTT	CSAPGGNTIYF
NA	TRBV6-5	TRBJ1-1	NA	TGTGCCAGCAGTTACTCGAGCCAGCGCTGGCGGACTGAAGCTTTCTTT	CASSYSSQRWRTEAFF
NA	TRBV5-1	TRBJ2-3	NA	TGCGCCAGCAGCTTGGGACACGCCACAGATACGCAGTATTTT	CASSLGHATDTQYF
NA	TRBV7-2	TRBJ2-2	TRBD2	TGTGCCAGCAGCTTAAGGCTAGCGGGCCCAGGAACCGGGGAGCTGTTTTTT	CASSLRLAGPGTGELFF
NA	TRBV18	TRBJ1-5	TRBD1	TGTGCCAGCTCACCAAGCGGGACAGGGGAGGCGGGGGCCCAGCATTTT	CASSPSGTGEAGAQHF
NA	TRBV28	TRBJ2-1	NA	TGTGCCAGCCAGGGGAGCTCCTACAATGAGCAGTTCTTC	CASQGSSYNEQFF
NA	TRBV24-1	TRBJ1-2	TRBD1	TGTGCCACCAGTCCCCGGACAGGGGGTGGCTACACCTTC	CATSPRTGGGYTF
NA	TRBV30	TRBJ2-2	TRBD2	TGTGCCTGGAGCCGACTAGCGGGAGGCCCCGGGGAGCTGTTTTTT	CAWSRLAGGPGELFF
NA	TRBV7-8	TRBJ1-4	TRBD1	TGTGCCAGCAGCTCTCGGACAGGTGCTAATGAAAAACTGTTTTTT	CASSSRTGANEKLFF
NA	TRBV11-2	TRBJ2-7	NA	TGTGCCAGCAGCTTAAATCCTCCTCCCTACGAGCAGTACTTC	CASSLNPPPYEQYF
NA	TRBV6-5	TRBJ2-7	NA	TGTGCCAGATCGACTCATCAGCTTTACGAGCAGTACTTC	CARSTHQLYEQYF
NA	TRBV6-2/TRBV6-3	TRBJ2-5	TRBD2	TGTGCCAGCAGTTTAGCGGGAGGGCCGGAAGAGACCCAGTACTTC	CASSLAGGPEETQYF
NA	TRBV30	TRBJ2-7	TRBD1	TGTGCCTGTAAAACCGGGACAGGGGAGTCCTACGAGCAGTACTTC	CACKTGTGESYEQYF
NA	TRBV7-9	TRBJ1-2	NA	TGTGCCAGCAGCTCCGACGGGAACTATGGCTACACCTTC	CASSSDGNYGYTF
NA	TRBV6-1	TRBJ1-4	NA	TGTGCCAGCAGTGAACGAGTCTTCTCAACTAATGAAAAACTGTTTTTT	CASSERVFSTNEKLFF
NA	TRBV6-1	TRBJ1-4	NA	TGTGCCAGCAGTGAAGCAGGAGGGGAGTGGGAAAAACTGTTTTTT	CASSEAGGEWEKLFF
NA	TRBV24-1	TRBJ2-1	NA	TGTGCCACCAGTGATTACCAGGGAGGTGAGCAGTTCTTC	CATSDYQGGEQFF
NA	TRBV7-2	TRBJ2-3	TRBD2	TGTGCCAGCAGCTTAGGGGGACTAGCGGGAAGGGGAACAACAGATACGCAGTATTTT	CASSLGGLAGRGTTDTQYF
NA	TRBV29-1	TRBJ1-1	TRBD1	TGCAGCGTGGAAACGACAGGGAAGGGCACTGAAGCTTTCTTT	CSVETTGKGTEAFF
NA	TRBV11-3	TRBJ2-7	TRBD2	TGTGCCAGCAGCTTAGGGACTAGCGGAAACTACGAGCAGTACTTC	CASSLGTSGNYEQYF
few	TRBV19	TRBJ1-4	NA	TGTGCCAGTAGTATTATGGCGAGACAGAATAATGAAAAACTGTTTTTT	CASSIMARQNNEKLFF
NA	TRBV7-6	TRBJ2-7	NA	TGTGCCAGCAGCCTCGCTCCGAACGGGATCCTAGCCTACGAGCAGTACTTC	CASSLAPNGILAYEQYF
NA	TRBV28	TRBJ1-5	NA	TGTGCCAGCAGACCTGACAGGAATCAGCCCCAGCATTTT	CASRPDRNQPQHF
NA	TRBV7-8	TRBJ2-3	NA	TGTGCCAGCAGCCCCCATAGAGCGGGTGGGCCAGATACGCAGTATTTT	CASSPHRAGGPDTQYF
NA	TRBV28	TRBJ2-1	NA	TGTGCCAGCAGCTTCCCCCGGACTGCGGGGGCCCCAAACTCCTACAATGAGCAGTTCTTC	CASSFPRTAGAPNSYNEQFF
NA	TRBV3-1/TRBV3-2	TRBJ2-3	NA	TGTGCCAGCAGCCCCAGGGGCGGGTTCACAGATACGCAGTATTTT	CASSPRGGFTDTQYF
NA	TRBV15	TRBJ2-2	NA	TGTGCCACCAGCAGAGTCCCAACCGGGGAGCTGTTTTTT	CATSRVPTGELFF
once	TRBV6-4	TRBJ1-1	NA	TGTGGAGGGGGACGGAGAGCTTTCTTT	CGGGRRAFF
once	TRBV5-1	TRBJ2-3	TRBD2	TGCGCCAGCAGCTTCGGGGGGAAGGGCACAGATACGCAGTATTTT	CASSFGGKGTDTQYF
NA	TRBV10-3	TRBJ2-4	NA	TGTGCCATCAGTGAGCACCAGGGGGGCAACATTCAGTACTTC	CAISEHQGGNIQYF
NA	TRBV4-2	TRBJ2-2	TRBD1	TGTGCCAGCAGACTTAACTGGGACAGGGAAACCGGGGAGCTGTTTTTT	CASRLNWDRETGELFF
NA	TRBV5-1	TRBJ1-5	NA	TGCGCCAGCAGCTTGTCTGGAGTTAATCAGCCCCAGCATTTT	CASSLSGVNQPQHF
NA	TRBV6-1	TRBJ1-5	NA	TGTGCCAGCAGTGATTGGGAGTCGTGGGAGCCCCAGCATTTT	CASSDWESWEPQHF
NA	TRBV5-8	TRBJ2-5	NA	TGTGCCAGCAGCTTGCGACGGGACCAAGAGACCCAGTACTTC	CASSLRRDQETQYF
NA	TRBV28	TRBJ2-5	TRBD1	TGTGCCAGCAGTTTACACCCCGGGACAGGGGGCTCGCAGAAGACCCAGTACTTC	CASSLHPGTGGSQKTQYF
NA	TRBV28	TRBJ2-7	TRBD1	TGTGCCAGCAGTTTAGCCACCCTCCGGGACAGGGGTCACGAGCAGTACTTC	CASSLATLRDRGHEQYF
few	TRBV6-1	TRBJ2-1	TRBD2	TGTGCCAGCAGTGAATGGGGCGGGGGAACCTACAATGAGCAGTTCTTC	CASSEWGGGTYNEQFF
NA	TRBV4-1	TRBJ2-1	TRBD2	TGCGCCAGCAGCCAATTTACCGGGACCCGGGGGGGCAATGAGCAGTTCTTC	CASSQFTGTRGGNEQFF
NA	TRBV28	TRBJ2-3	NA	TGTGCCAGCAAGAGAGATCTCAGCACAGATACGCAGTATTTT	CASKRDLSTDTQYF
NA	TRBV5-1	TRBJ1-4	NA	TGCGCCAGCAGCTGGACTTCTACTAATGAAAAACTGTTTTTT	CASSWTSTNEKLFF
few	TRBV3-1/TRBV3-2	TRBJ2-1	NA	TGTGCCAGCAGCCAAGATACCTACAATGAGCAGTTCTTC	CASSQDTYNEQFF
NA	TRBV28	TRBJ2-2	TRBD1	TGTGCCAGCAGTTTCCCCTACCGGACAGGGAACACCGGGGAGCTGTTTTTT	CASSFPYRTGNTGELFF
few	TRBV5-8	TRBJ1-5	TRBD1	TGTGCCAGCAGCCGGGGGACAGGGGGCCTTCAGCCCCAGCATTTT	CASSRGTGGLQPQHF
NA	TRBV7-9	TRBJ1-2	NA	TGTGCCAGCAGCTTAGCGCTTGGTAGCTATGGCTACACCTTC	CASSLALGSYGYTF
NA	TRBV4-2	TRBJ2-3	TRBD2	TGTGCCAGCAGCCTTTCTAGCGGGGGCGACACAGATACGCAGTATTTT	CASSLSSGGDTDTQYF
NA	TRBV6-5	TRBJ1-3	TRBD1	TGTGCCAGCTCTTGGGGGGGACAGGGGGGAAACACCATATATTTT	CASSWGGQGGNTIYF